A single sample is the source of the 5 T cell receptor beta chains below, sequenced in a study of T cells in localized non-small cell lung cancer. Libraries were prepared by immunoSEQ multiplex PCR; TCRdb keeps only in-frame clonotypes and omits some of them. Of roughly 14,000 clones in the sample, 65% to 85% were seen once. The material sequenced was peripheral blood, taken before any cancer treatment. The receptor set was obtained from a female donor aged 60 or older with stage I squamous cell lung carcinoma.

The chain joins TRBV5-4 to TRBJ2-6, with unresolved D. Trimming removed 0 bases at V and 5 bases at J, with 9 bases between. This CDR3 is built from 15 residues. Germline V gene sequence: CDR1 SGHNT, CDR2 YYREEE (reference sequence). In DNA form, the CDR3 reads TGTGCCAGCAGCTTGGCGGCGGCAAGGGCCAACGTCCTGACTTTC. It codes for CASSLAAARANVLTF.

The chain uses TRBV6-1 and TRBJ1-5; no clear D. This CDR3 is built from 14 residues. Germline V lookup: CDR1 MNHNS, CDR2 SASEGT. The V end lost 7 bases, the J end lost 1 base, and 11 bases lay between the germline ends. CDR3 in DNA: TGTGCCAGCAAGGAATGGGAGAGCAATCAGCCCCAGCATTTT. Translation gives CASKEWESNQPQHF.

The rearrangement uses TRBV27 and TRBJ1-2, with D tentatively TRBD1 (5 bases). V was clipped by 5 bases and J by 4 bases, with 11 bases between them. The V gene's germline CDR1 is MNHEY and CDR2 SMNVEV (reference sequence). This CDR3 comprises 13 residues. CDR3: CASSPGAVYGYTF. CDR3 coding DNA: TGTGCCAGCAGTCCCGGGGCAGTCTATGGCTACACCTTC.

The rearrangement links TRBV18 to TRBJ1-2, with D perhaps matching TRBD1 (6 bases). Trimming removed 4 bases from V and 4 bases from J, with 13 bases in between. The CDR3 extends over 14 amino acids. CDR1 and CDR2 from the germline V gene are KGHSH and LQKENI. CDR3 region: CASSREGGGYGYTF. The CDR3 region has the DNA TGTGCCAGCTCACGGGAAGGGGGAGGCTATGGCTACACCTTC.

The genes are TRBV29-1 and TRBJ2-3, with D tentatively TRBD2 (5 bases). Trimming cost V 8 bases and J 1 base, with 19 bases left between them. Germline CDR1 SQVTM, CDR2 ANQGSEA. The CDR3 is 15 amino acids. CDR3 protein: CSTDEGSAGTDTQYF. CDR3 nucleotides: TGCAGCACTGATGAGGGTTCTGCCGGCACAGATACGCAGTATTTT.